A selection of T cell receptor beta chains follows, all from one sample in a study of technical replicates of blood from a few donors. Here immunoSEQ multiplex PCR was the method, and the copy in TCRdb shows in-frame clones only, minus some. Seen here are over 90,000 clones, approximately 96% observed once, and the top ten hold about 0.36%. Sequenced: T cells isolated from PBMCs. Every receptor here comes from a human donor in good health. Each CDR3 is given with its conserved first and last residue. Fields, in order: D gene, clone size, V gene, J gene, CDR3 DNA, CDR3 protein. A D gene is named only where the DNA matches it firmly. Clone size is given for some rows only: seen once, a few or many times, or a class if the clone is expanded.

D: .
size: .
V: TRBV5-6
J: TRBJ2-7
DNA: TGTGCCAGCAGCCCCAGGGCCTTGGCCTACGAGCAGTACTTC
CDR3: CASSPRALAYEQYF

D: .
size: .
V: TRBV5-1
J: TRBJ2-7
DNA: TGCGCCAGCAGCTGGAGGGGGGGAATCTACGAGCAGTACTTC
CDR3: CASSWRGGIYEQYF

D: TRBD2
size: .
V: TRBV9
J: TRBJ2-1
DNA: TGTGCCAGCAGAGGAGATAGCGGGAGGGCCAATGAGCAGTTCTTC
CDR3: CASRGDSGRANEQFF

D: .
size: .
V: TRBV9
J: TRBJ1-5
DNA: TGTGCCAGCAGCGTAGGGGCCGACAATCAGCCCCAGCATTTT
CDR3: CASSVGADNQPQHF

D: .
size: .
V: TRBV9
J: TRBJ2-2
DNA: TGTGCCAGCAGCTCCCACTTCGGGGAGCTGTTTTTT
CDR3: CASSSHFGELFF

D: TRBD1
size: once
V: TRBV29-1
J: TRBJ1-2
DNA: TGCAGCGTTGAAGAGTCGGGACAGGGGATCTATGGCTACACCTTC
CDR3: CSVEESGQGIYGYTF

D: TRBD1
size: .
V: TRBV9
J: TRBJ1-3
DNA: TGTGCCAGCAGCGGGACAGGGGCAGCTGGAAACACCATATATTTT
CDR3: CASSGTGAAGNTIYF

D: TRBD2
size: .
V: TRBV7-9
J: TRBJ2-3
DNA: TGTGCCAGCAGGGGGAGGGCCTATCTCACAGATACGCAGTATTTT
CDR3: CASRGRAYLTDTQYF

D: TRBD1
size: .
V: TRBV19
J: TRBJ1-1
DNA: TGTGCCAGTAGTCCCGATACAGGGGGCCTTGAAGCTTTCTTT
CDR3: CASSPDTGGLEAFF

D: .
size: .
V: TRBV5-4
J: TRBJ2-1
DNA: TGTGCCAGCACCCGGGCCCAGGGGCCCGGTGAGCAGTTCTTC
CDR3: CASTRAQGPGEQFF

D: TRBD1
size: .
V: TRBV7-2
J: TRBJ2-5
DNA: TGTGCCAGCAGCGGTCGGACAGGGCGGGAGACCCAGTACTTC
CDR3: CASSGRTGRETQYF

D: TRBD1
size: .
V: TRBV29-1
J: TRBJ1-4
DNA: TGCAGCGCCGATCGGGGGACAGGGAGCGAAAAACTGTTTTTT
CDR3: CSADRGTGSEKLFF

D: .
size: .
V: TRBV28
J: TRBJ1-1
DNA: TGTGCCAGCAGTTCCCCCAGGGTGGGCACTGAAGCTTTCTTT
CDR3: CASSSPRVGTEAFF

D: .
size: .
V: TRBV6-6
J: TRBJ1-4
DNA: TGTGCCAGCAGTTACTCGATAGTGTTTAATGAAAAACTGTTTTTT
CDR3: CASSYSIVFNEKLFF

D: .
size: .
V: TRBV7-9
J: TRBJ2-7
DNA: TGTGCCAGCAGCTCAACAGGGTCCTACGAGCAGTACTTC
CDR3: CASSSTGSYEQYF

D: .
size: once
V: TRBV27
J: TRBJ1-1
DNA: TGTGCCAGCCGCCTCTCCGGGGAGGGGTCGAACACTGAAGCTTTCTTT
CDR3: CASRLSGEGSNTEAFF

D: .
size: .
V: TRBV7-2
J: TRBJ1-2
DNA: TGTGCCAGCAGCTTAGTCCAGGAGGTTAGAGGCTACACCTTC
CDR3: CASSLVQEVRGYTF

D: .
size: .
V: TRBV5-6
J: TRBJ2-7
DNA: TGTGCCAGCAGCTCCAGGGTATACGAGCAGTACTTC
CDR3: CASSSRVYEQYF

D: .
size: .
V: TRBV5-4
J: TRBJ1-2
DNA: TGTGCCAGCAGCTCTCAGACACACGACCTGATACCTAACTATGGCTACACCTTC
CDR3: CASSSQTHDLIPNYGYTF

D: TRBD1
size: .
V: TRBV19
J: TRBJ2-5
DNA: TGTGCCAGTAGTACCTGGGGACAGAGAGAGACCCAGTACTTC
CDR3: CASSTWGQRETQYF

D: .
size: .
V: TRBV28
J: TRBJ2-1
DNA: TGTGCCAGCAGTTTAGACCGTCGTTTGGCAGGTGAAGGGTTCTTC
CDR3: CASSLDRRLAGEGFF

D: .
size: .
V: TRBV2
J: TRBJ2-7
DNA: TGTGCCAGCAGTGAAGTTGAGTCCACTTACGAGCAGTACTTC
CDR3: CASSEVESTYEQYF

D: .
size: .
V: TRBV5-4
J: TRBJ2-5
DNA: TGTGCCAGCAGCTTGTCTAGTATAGAGACCCAGTACTTC
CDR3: CASSLSSIETQYF

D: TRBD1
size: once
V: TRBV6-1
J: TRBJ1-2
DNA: TGTGCCAGCAGGGCGGGACAGGCCAACTATGGCTACACCTTC
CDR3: CASRAGQANYGYTF

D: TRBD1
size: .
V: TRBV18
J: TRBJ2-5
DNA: TGTGCCAGCTCACCAGACACAGGGGAAGAGACCCAGTACTTC
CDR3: CASSPDTGEETQYF

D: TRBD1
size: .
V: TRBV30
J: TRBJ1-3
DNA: TGTGCCTGGGCGGGGGACAGGGAAAGAAACACCATATATTTT
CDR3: CAWAGDRERNTIYF

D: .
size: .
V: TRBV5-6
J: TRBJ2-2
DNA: TGTGCCAGCAGCTTGGTCTCCTACGCCGGGGAGCTGTTTTTT
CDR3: CASSLVSYAGELFF

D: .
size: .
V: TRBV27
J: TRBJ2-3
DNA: TGTGCCAGCAGTTTACCCCGGGAAGTTGGAGATACGCAGTATTTT
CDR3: CASSLPREVGDTQYF

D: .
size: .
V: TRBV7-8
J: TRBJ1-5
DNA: TGTGCCAGCAGCCAAGACTCTAGGGGGAAAGGGCCCCAGCATTTT
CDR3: CASSQDSRGKGPQHF

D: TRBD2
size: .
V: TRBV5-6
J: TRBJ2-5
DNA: TGTGCCAGCAGCTTGGGAGGGAGGGTCAGGGAGACCCAGTACTTC
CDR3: CASSLGGRVRETQYF

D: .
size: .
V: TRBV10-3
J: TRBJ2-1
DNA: TGTGCCATCAGTGAGGGGCGGGAATTATACAATGAGCAGTTCTTC
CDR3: CAISEGRELYNEQFF

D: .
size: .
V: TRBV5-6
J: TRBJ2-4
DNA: TGTGCCAGCAGCTTGGTTGACAGGTTAGCCAAAAACATTCAGTACTTC
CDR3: CASSLVDRLAKNIQYF

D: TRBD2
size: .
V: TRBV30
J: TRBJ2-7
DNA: TGTGCCTGGGAACCGGGACTAGCGGGATCCTACGAGCAGTACTTC
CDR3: CAWEPGLAGSYEQYF

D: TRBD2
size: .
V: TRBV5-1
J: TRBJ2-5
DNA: TGCGCCAGCAGCTACGGGACTAGCCAAGAGACCCAGTACTTC
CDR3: CASSYGTSQETQYF

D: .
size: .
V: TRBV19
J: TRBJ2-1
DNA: TGTGCCAGTAATCGGGATTACAATGAGCAGTTCTTC
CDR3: CASNRDYNEQFF

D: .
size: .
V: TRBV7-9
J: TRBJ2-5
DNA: TGTGCCAGCAGCTTAGACTTTTCGCCGCTAGACCAAGAGACCCAGTACTTC
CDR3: CASSLDFSPLDQETQYF

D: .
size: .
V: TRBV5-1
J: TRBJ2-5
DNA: TGCGCCAGCAGCTTGATCTCGAGGCTAGCTGAAATGTACCAAGAGACCCAGTACTTC
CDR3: CASSLISRLAEMYQETQYF

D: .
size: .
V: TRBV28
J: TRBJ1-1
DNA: TGTGCCAGCAGTTTAGGGCGTTGGACTGAAGCTTTCTTT
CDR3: CASSLGRWTEAFF

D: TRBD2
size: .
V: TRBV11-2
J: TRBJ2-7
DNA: TGTGCCAGCAGCATACTAGCGGGAGGACGAGAGCAGTACTTC
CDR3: CASSILAGGREQYF

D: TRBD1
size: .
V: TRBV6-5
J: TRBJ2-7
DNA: TGTGCCAGCAGCTACAGGGGGCCCTACGAGCAGTACTTC
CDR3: CASSYRGPYEQYF

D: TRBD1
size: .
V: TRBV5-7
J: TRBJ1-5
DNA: TGTGCCAGCAGCTTTCCTGGGGACAGGACCATGGGTAATCAGCCCCAGCATTTT
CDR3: CASSFPGDRTMGNQPQHF

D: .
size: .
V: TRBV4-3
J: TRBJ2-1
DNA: TGCGCCAGCAGCCAAGATAACAGCAATTACAATGAGCAGTTCTTC
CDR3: CASSQDNSNYNEQFF

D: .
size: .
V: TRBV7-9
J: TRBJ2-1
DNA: TGTGCCAGCAGTTTGTCTCCGCGGGGCTCCTACAATGAGCAGTTCTTC
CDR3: CASSLSPRGSYNEQFF

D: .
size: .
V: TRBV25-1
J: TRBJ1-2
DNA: TGTGCCAGCAGTGACCTCGGGACATTCTATGGCTACACCTTC
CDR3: CASSDLGTFYGYTF

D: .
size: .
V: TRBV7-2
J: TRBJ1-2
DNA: TGTGCCAGCAGCTTAGAAGGGAGAGCAGACTATGGCTACACCTTC
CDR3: CASSLEGRADYGYTF

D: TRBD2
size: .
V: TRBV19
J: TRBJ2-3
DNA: TGTGCCAGTAGTATAGGGCTAGCGGGAATTACAGATACGCAGTATTTT
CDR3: CASSIGLAGITDTQYF

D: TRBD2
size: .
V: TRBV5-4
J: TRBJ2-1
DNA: TGTGCCAGCAGCTTTCCCTGGACTAGCGGGAGGGCCGACTCCTACAATGAGCAGTTCTTC
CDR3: CASSFPWTSGRADSYNEQFF

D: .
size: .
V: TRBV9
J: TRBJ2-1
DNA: TGTGCCAGCAGCGTAGATGGGCGTTACGGCAATGAGCAGTTCTTC
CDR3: CASSVDGRYGNEQFF

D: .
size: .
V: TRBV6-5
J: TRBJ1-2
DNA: TGTGCCAGCAGCCGGGGGGTCCGGGCTGGCTACACCTTC
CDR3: CASSRGVRAGYTF

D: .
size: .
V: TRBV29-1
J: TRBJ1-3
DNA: TGCAGCGTCACCCCAAGACTCTCTGGAAACACCATATATTTT
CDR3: CSVTPRLSGNTIYF

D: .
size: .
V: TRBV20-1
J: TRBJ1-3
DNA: TGCAGTGCTAGAGATGAGAACACCATATATTTT
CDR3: CSARDENTIYF

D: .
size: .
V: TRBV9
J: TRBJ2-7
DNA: TGTGCCAGCAGCGTAGAGTGGGGGACACTCTACGAGCAGTACTTC
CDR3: CASSVEWGTLYEQYF